These 14 T cell receptor beta chains came from one sample sequenced in a study of blood T cell repertoires in COVID-19. Profiling relied on immunoSEQ multiplex PCR, and the TCRdb table lists in-frame clones only, not all of them. The sample carries 150,000 or so clones, 80% to 90% recorded once. The sample comprised peripheral blood. The receptors derive from a man younger than 35 with COVID-19, enrolled during active disease.

The rearrangement joins TRBV4-3 to TRBJ2-1; D is uncertain. With 3 bases removed from V and 7 bases from J, the gap between germline ends came to 7 bases. The CDR3 contains 12 residues. Germline V gene sequence: CDR1 LGHNA, CDR2 YSLEER. The CDR3 is CASSHERNEQFF. The CDR3 nucleotides read TGCGCCAGCAGCCACGAGAGGAATGAGCAGTTCTTC.

The chain couples TRBV5-1 to TRBJ2-1; D is perhaps TRBD2 (6 bases). Germline CDR1 SGHRS, CDR2 YFSETQ. This CDR3 contains 15 residues. V shed 0 bases and J shed 4 bases, with 11 bases lying between them. In DNA form, the CDR3 reads TGCGCCAGCAGCTTGGGGGGAGGCACTTACAATGAGCAGTTCTTC. Translation gives CASSLGGGTYNEQFF.

The V gene is TRBV5-4, the J gene TRBJ1-2; 7 bases match TRBD1. The V segment lost 6 bases and the J segment 2 bases; nucleotides outside the gene matches: 10. Germline lookup yields CDR1 SGHNT and CDR2 YYREEE (reference sequence). This CDR3 has 15 residues. DNA of the CDR3: TGTGCCAGCACCTTCCGGCTAGGGGGCAACTATGGCTACACCTTC. This codes for CASTFRLGGNYGYTF. Variable domain in full (rest from reference TRBV5-4 and TRBJ1-2): ETGVTQSPTHLIKTRGQQVTLRCSSQSGHNTVSWYQQALGQGPQFIFQYYREEENGRGNFPPRFSGLQFPNYSSELNVNALELDDSALYLCASTFRLGGNYGYTFGSGTRLTVV.

The chain joins TRBV11-2 to TRBJ2-7; TRBD2 agrees at 8 bases. This CDR3 is built from 13 residues. CDR1 is SGHAT, CDR2 FQNNGV, per germline. Unmatched junction bases numbered 3, after V lost 5 bases and J lost 3 bases. In nucleotides, the CDR3 is TGTGCCAGCAGCCTGGGACTAGACTACGAGCAGTACTTC. This sequence encodes CASSLGLDYEQYF.

This chain connects TRBV11-2 to TRBJ1-2; D gene unclear. The CDR3 runs to 12 residues. Trimming removed 0 bases from V and 9 bases from J, with 8 bases in between. CDR1 and CDR2 from the germline V gene are SGHAT and FQNNGV. The CDR3 reads CASSLELASYTF. The CDR3 bases are TGTGCCAGCAGCTTAGAGTTAGCTAGCTACACCTTC.

The genes are TRBV3-1 (or the pseudogene TRBV3-2) and TRBJ2-3, with 9 bases lining up with TRBD1. CDR1 and CDR2 (germline): LGHDT, YNNKEL (reference sequence). This CDR3 has 24 amino acids. V dropped 0 bases and J dropped 0; count of bases not matched to a gene: 25. The CDR3 sequence: CASSQDTGIGVRDRVVTSTDTQYF. As DNA, the CDR3 is TGTGCCAGCAGCCAAGATACCGGAATAGGAGTCCGGGACAGGGTTGTGACTAGCACAGATACGCAGTATTTT.

The gene calls are TRBV11-3 and TRBJ2-7; 8 bases map to TRBD2. This CDR3 has 15 residues. CDR1 and CDR2 from the germline V gene are SGHNT and YENEEA. J was trimmed by 3 bases and V by 5 bases; bases with no gene match: 9. The CDR3 DNA reads TGTGCCAGCAGCCCCGGGCTAGCGGGCCTCTACGAGCAGTACTTC. Its protein is CASSPGLAGLYEQYF.

V usage is TRBV24-1 and J usage is TRBJ2-1, with 7 bases lining up with TRBD2. CDR3 size: 14 residues. V was pared by 5 bases and J by 8 bases, with 8 bases of the junction left unmatched. Germline CDR1 is KGHDR and CDR2 is SFDVKD. The CDR3 is CATSGKGLVHEQFF. For the CDR3, the DNA is TGTGCCACCAGTGGGAAAGGACTAGTTCATGAGCAGTTCTTC.

The V and J genes are TRBV4-1 and TRBJ1-5; D gene ambiguous. V lost 0 bases to trimming and J lost 5 bases, with 14 bases between them. CDR1 and CDR2 (germline): MGHRA, YSYEKL. The CDR3 is 16 amino acids. The CDR3 loop is CASSQEIGAGYQPQHF. CDR3 sequence (DNA): TGCGCCAGCAGCCAAGAGATCGGCGCGGGGTATCAGCCCCAGCATTTT.

The J gene is TRBJ2-1, the V gene TRBV9; possible D gene TRBD2, 6 bases. This CDR3 comprises 13 residues. Germline CDR1 is SGDLS and CDR2 is YYNGEE. V dropped 3 bases and J dropped 11 bases, with 15 bases sitting between them. The DNA for the CDR3 is TGTGCCAGCAGCGCCTTCGGGAGATTTCAGCAGTTCTTC. Residues: CASSAFGRFQQFF.

The chain has TRBV30 and TRBJ2-1, with TRBD2 matching 7 bases. The CDR3 covers 14 residues. V gave up 2 bases and J gave up 2 bases; unmatched junction bases: 3. The germline CDR1 and CDR2 sequences are GTSNPN and SVGIG (reference sequence). Here the CDR3 reads CAWSSGKPYNEQFF. In DNA, the CDR3 is TGTGCCTGGAGTAGCGGGAAACCCTACAATGAGCAGTTCTTC.

The chain uses TRBV19 and TRBJ2-7, with 7 bases identical to TRBD1. CDR3 size: 13 residues. Germline CDR1 reads LNHDA; CDR2 reads SQIVND (reference sequence). Unmatched junction bases numbered 4, after V lost 3 bases and J lost 5 bases. The CDR3 protein is CASSMTGINEQYF. CDR3 in DNA: TGTGCCAGTAGTATGACAGGGATCAACGAGCAGTACTTC.

The chain is built from TRBV5-1 and TRBJ2-3; TRBD1 is a possible D gene (5 bases). V lost 5 bases to trimming and J lost 0 bases, with 13 bases between them. Germline V gives CDR1 SGHRS, CDR2 YFSETQ. The CDR3 sequence is 15 residues long. CDR3 DNA sequence: TGCGCCAGCAGGATGACAGCCTCTAGCACAGATACGCAGTATTTT. Its protein is CASRMTASSTDTQYF.

The V gene is TRBV30, the J gene TRBJ1-2, with 7 bases fitting TRBD1. Germline values: CDR1 GTSNPN, CDR2 SVGIG (reference sequence). The junction had 11 bases not matched to a gene; V was cut back by 8 bases and J by 5 bases. The CDR3 consists of 13 residues. In nucleotides, the CDR3 is TGTGCCCTCCCCCGAGGACAGGAGTATGGCTACACCTTC. Its protein is CALPRGQEYGYTF.